The 27 T cell receptor beta chains below were found in one sample sequenced in a study of siplizumab effects on memory and regulatory T cells. Profiling relied on immunoSEQ multiplex PCR, and the TCRdb table lists in-frame clones only, not all of them. Found here are 85,000 to 130,000 clones, about 90% of them singletons; the top ten hold roughly 0.78%. The sequenced sample was Tregs sorted from blood. These TCRs come from a human donor in good health.

This chain connects TRBV7-2 to TRBJ2-1, with D possibly TRBD2 on 5 matching bases. CDR1 SGHTA and CDR2 FQGNSA come from the germline V gene. This CDR3 is 14 amino acids long. The ends were cut back, 1 base at V and 7 bases at J, with 11 bases in the middle. DNA for the CDR3: TGTGCCAGCAGCTTAGTAAGCGGTCGAAATGAGCAGTTCTTC. Translation: CASSLVSGRNEQFF.

The rearrangement joins TRBV19 to TRBJ1-1; TRBD1 is a possible D gene (5 bases). CDR1 and CDR2 (germline): LNHDA, SQIVND (reference sequence). The CDR3 is 15 residues long. V was cut by 2 bases and J by 3 bases, with 13 bases left in between. Written as DNA, the CDR3 is TGTGCCAGTAGTATATCATCAGGGTTGGACACTGAAGCTTTCTTT. Residues: CASSISSGLDTEAFF. Complete variable domain (other parts from reference TRBV19 and TRBJ1-1): DGGITQSPKYLFRKEGQNVTLSCEQNLNHDAMYWYRQDPGQGLRLIYYSQIVNDFQKGDIAEGYSVSREKKESFPLTVTSAQKNPTAFYLCASSISSGLDTEAFFGQGTRLTVV.

This chain connects TRBV5-1 to TRBJ2-7, with TRBD2 identical over 9 bases. V shed 5 bases and J 7 bases; nucleotides not matched to a gene: 13. Germline CDR1 is SGHRS and CDR2 is YFSETQ. This CDR3 is built from 15 residues. The chain's CDR3 is CASRGLGAGGKEQYF. The CDR3 nucleotides read TGCGCCAGCAGGGGGCTTGGAGCGGGAGGAAAAGAGCAGTACTTC. The entire variable domain, with the rest obtained from reference TRBV5-1 and TRBJ2-7, is as follows: KAGVTQTPRYLIKTRGQQVTLSCSPISGHRSVSWYQQTPGQGLQFLFEYFSETQRNKGNFPGRFSGRQFSNSRSEMNVSTLELGDSALYLCASRGLGAGGKEQYFGPGTRLTVT.

The gene calls are TRBV9 and TRBJ2-3, with D possibly matching TRBD1 (6 bases). CDR3 length: 15 amino acids. Trimming stripped 2 bases from V and 2 bases from J, with 12 bases between. Germline V lookup: CDR1 SGDLS, CDR2 YYNGEE. This CDR3 reads CASSVEGQNTDTQYF. The CDR3 DNA reads TGTGCCAGCAGCGTTGAAGGACAGAACACAGATACGCAGTATTTT.

The V call is TRBV2, the J call TRBJ2-2; D might be TRBD1 (5 bases). The CDR3 sequence is 15 residues long. The germline V gene has CDR1 SNHLY and CDR2 FYNNEI. V was shortened by 0 bases and J by 6 bases, with 11 bases between the two germline ends. CDR3 sequence: CASSEALRTSGELFF. The CDR3 DNA sequence: TGTGCCAGCAGTGAAGCGCTTAGGACATCCGGGGAGCTGTTTTTT. The full variable domain, in which reference TRBV2 and TRBJ2-2 provide the parts outside the CDR3, is EPEVTQTPSHQVTQMGQEVILRCVPISNHLYFYWYRQILGQKVEFLVSFYNNEISEKSEIFDDQFSVERPDGSNFTLKIRSTKLEDSAMYFCASSEALRTSGELFFGEGSRLTVL.

This chain connects TRBV19 to TRBJ2-7; D gene unclear. Germline V gene lookup returns CDR1 LNHDA and CDR2 SQIVND (reference sequence). The CDR3 contains 14 residues. Trimming removed 2 bases from V and 1 base from J, with 9 bases in between. The CDR3 DNA is TGTGCCAGTAGTATAATGGGTATATCCTACGAGCAGTACTTC. Translation: CASSIMGISYEQYF.

CDR3 coding DNA: TGTGCCAGCAGCTTAGGGACAGGGCGCAATCAGCCCCAGCATTTT. Translation: CASSLGTGRNQPQHF. J is TRBJ1-5 and V is TRBV7-9; 8 bases line up with TRBD1. Looked up from germline, CDR1 is SEHNR and CDR2 is FQNEAQ (reference sequence). The CDR3 consists of 15 residues. J gave up 2 bases and V 1 base, and 1 base lay outside the gene matches.

This clone was observed a single time. The gene calls are TRBV10-3 and TRBJ2-7, with D possibly called TRBD1 or TRBD2 (5 bases each). The CDR3 loop spans 12 amino acids. The germline CDR1 and CDR2 sequences are ENHRY and SYGVKD. V gave up 10 bases and J gave up 5 bases, with 15 bases separating them. CDR3 in amino acids: CATRGVRDEQYF. CDR3 sequence (DNA): TGTGCCACGCGAGGGGTACGGGACGAGCAGTACTTC.

This chain connects TRBV2 to TRBJ1-2, with D perhaps matching TRBD1 (5 bases). The CDR3 is made up of 17 amino acids. CDR1 is SNHLY, CDR2 FYNNEI, per germline. V was shortened by 1 base and J by 5 bases, with 20 bases between the two germline ends. The chain's CDR3 is CASSEGGAIPLLYGYTF. The CDR3 DNA follows: TGTGCCAGCAGTGAAGGAGGGGCAATCCCCCTTCTTTATGGCTACACCTTC.

The rearrangement joins TRBV5-6 to TRBJ2-3; the D gene could be TRBD1 or TRBD2 (5 bases each). Trimming cost V 4 bases and J 4 bases, with 16 bases left between them. The CDR3 runs 15 residues. The germline gives CDR1 SGHDT, CDR2 YYEEEE. The CDR3 nucleotides read TGTGCCAGCAGCACGCAGGGTCTTAGCGCAGATACGCAGTATTTT. It is translated as CASSTQGLSADTQYF.

The chain links TRBV28 to TRBJ2-7, with a tentative D call TRBD1 (6 bases). V gave up 5 bases and J gave up 0 bases, with 11 bases separating them. From germline, CDR1 is MDHEN and CDR2 SYDVKM. The CDR3 runs to 14 residues. This CDR3 reads CASSITGSSYEQYF. CDR3 DNA sequence: TGTGCCAGCAGTATAACAGGGAGCTCCTACGAGCAGTACTTC.

V is TRBV28 and J is TRBJ2-7; 8 bases line up with TRBD2. The CDR3 is 14 residues long. From germline, CDR1 is MDHEN and CDR2 SYDVKM. Trimming at V came to 7 bases and at J to 0 bases, leaving 5 bases not matched to a gene. The CDR3 reads CASTESGSSYEQYF. The CDR3 region has the DNA TGTGCCAGCACCGAGAGCGGGAGCTCCTACGAGCAGTACTTC.

V is TRBV6-1 and J is TRBJ1-1, with D uncertain. Germline V gives CDR1 MNHNS, CDR2 SASEGT. Trimming removed 8 bases at V and 3 bases at J, with 13 bases between. This CDR3 has 13 amino acids. CDR3 protein: CASLLFRDTEAFF. The CDR3 nucleotides are TGTGCCAGCCTCCTCTTCCGGGACACTGAAGCTTTCTTT.

The rearrangement links TRBV29-1 to TRBJ1-1; D is ambiguous. Germline V gene data show CDR1 as SQVTM and CDR2 as ANQGSEA. The CDR3 has 14 amino acids. V lost 6 bases and J 1 base, leaving 15 bases between the germline ends. For the CDR3, the DNA is TGCAGCGTAATGAGGAGCACAACGAACACTGAAGCTTTCTTT. This codes for CSVMRSTTNTEAFF.

This chain joins TRBV25-1 and TRBJ2-5; no clear D gene. The CDR3 totals 11 residues. V was trimmed by 3 bases and J by 4 bases, leaving 3 bases between them. CDR1 and CDR2 from the germline V gene are MGHDK and SYGVNS. This CDR3 is CASSEVETQYF. Written as DNA, the CDR3 is TGTGCCAGCAGTGAGGTAGAGACCCAGTACTTC.

V gene TRBV6-1 combines with J gene TRBJ1-1; D possibly corresponds to TRBD1 (5 bases). Trimming shortened V by 5 bases and J by 0 bases, and 7 bases separated the two germline ends. Germline V gene sequence: CDR1 MNHNS, CDR2 SASEGT. The length of the CDR3 is 13 residues. In nucleotides, the CDR3 is TGTGCCAGCAGTCGGGGGATGAACACTGAAGCTTTCTTT. This sequence encodes CASSRGMNTEAFF.

This sequence joins TRBV27 and TRBJ1-2; the D gene is possibly TRBD1 (5 bases). This CDR3 comprises 13 residues. Trimming stripped 3 bases from V and 4 bases from J, with 9 bases between. Per the germline V gene, CDR1 is MNHEY and CDR2 is SMNVEV (reference sequence). Here the CDR3 reads CASSFREGYGYTF. The CDR3 DNA follows: TGTGCCAGCAGTTTCAGGGAGGGCTATGGCTACACCTTC.

The J gene is TRBJ2-5, the V gene TRBV7-9; 7 bases match TRBD1. The V and J ends lost 5 bases and 5 bases, in that order; junction bases with no gene match: 14. The CDR3 consists of 16 residues. From germline, CDR1 is SEHNR and CDR2 FQNEAQ (reference sequence). CDR3 sequence reads: CASSQWSTGTKETQYF. CDR3 in DNA: TGTGCCAGCAGCCAATGGTCGACAGGGACGAAGGAGACCCAGTACTTC.

The CDR3 here is CASSLNPGGEQFF. CDR3 coding DNA: TGTGCCAGCAGCTTAAACCCAGGGGGGGAGCAGTTCTTC. The chain carries TRBV4-2 and TRBJ2-1, with D possibly TRBD1 on 7 matching bases. The CDR3 length is 13 residues. In germline, CDR1 is LGHNA, CDR2 YNFKEQ. V shed 5 bases and J shed 10 bases, with 15 bases lying between them.

The chain has TRBV28 and TRBJ1-2; no firm D call. CDR1 MDHEN and CDR2 SYDVKM come from the germline V gene. The CDR3 consists of 12 residues. Trimming left V 5 bases short and J 4 bases short, with 8 bases between. The CDR3 loop reads CASSRKGYGYTF. CDR3 in DNA: TGTGCCAGCAGTAGGAAGGGCTATGGCTACACCTTC.

V usage is TRBV5-4 and J usage is TRBJ1-4; D is perhaps TRBD1 (5 bases). This CDR3 contains 14 residues. Germline CDR1 reads SGHNT; CDR2 reads YYREEE (reference sequence). Trimming cost V 0 bases and J 5 bases, with 8 bases left between them. In DNA form, the CDR3 reads TGTGCCAGCAGCTTGGGACAGCAAAATGAAAAACTGTTTTTT. Protein sequence: CASSLGQQNEKLFF.

This sequence joins TRBV5-6 and TRBJ2-1; 8 bases agree with TRBD2. Trimming took 4 bases from V and 1 from J; bases not matched to a gene: 10. Per germline, CDR1 SGHDT and CDR2 YYEEEE. The CDR3 sequence is 17 residues long. The CDR3 DNA reads as TGTGCCAGCAGCCCATACTTCTTAGCGGGGTCCTACAATGAGCAGTTCTTC. Its translation is CASSPYFLAGSYNEQFF.

V usage is TRBV5-6 and J usage is TRBJ2-5; 7 bases are shared with TRBD1. Losses at the gene ends were 4 bases for V and 0 bases for J; bases not matched to a gene: 6. The CDR3 is made up of 15 amino acids. Germline V gene lookup returns CDR1 SGHDT and CDR2 YYEEEE. The CDR3 DNA is TGTGCCAGCAGCATGGGACAGACGTACCAAGAGACCCAGTACTTC. Translation: CASSMGQTYQETQYF. Full variable domain (outside the CDR3, taken from reference TRBV5-6 and TRBJ2-5): DAGVTQSPTHLIKTRGQQVTLRCSPKSGHDTVSWYQQALGQGPQFIFQYYEEEERQRGNFPDRFSGHQFPNYSSELNVNALLLGDSALYLCASSMGQTYQETQYFGPGTRLLVL.

The J gene is TRBJ2-2, the V gene TRBV9; a weak D match, TRBD2 (6 bases). Trimming left V 0 bases short and J 5 bases short, with 11 bases between. The CDR3 runs to 15 residues. Germline V gives CDR1 SGDLS, CDR2 YYNGEE. The CDR3 spells CASSVVASVTGELFF. In DNA form, the CDR3 reads TGTGCCAGCAGCGTAGTGGCTAGCGTTACCGGGGAGCTGTTTTTT.

This chain connects TRBV5-1 to TRBJ1-2, with TRBD1 as a possible D gene (6 bases). Trimming shortened V by 4 bases and J by 1 base, and 11 bases separated the two germline ends. CDR1 and CDR2 from the germline V gene are SGHRS and YFSETQ. This CDR3 has 14 residues. CDR3 bases: TGCGCCAGCAGCATTGGACAGTTTAACTATGGCTACACCTTC. Amino acid sequence: CASSIGQFNYGYTF.

The chain uses TRBV7-3 and TRBJ1-1, with D perhaps matching TRBD1 (6 bases). The V and J ends lost 5 bases and 3 bases respectively, with 16 bases between them. This CDR3 comprises 15 residues. From germline, CDR1 is SGHTA and CDR2 FQGTGA. Here the CDR3 reads CASSPQGYGYTEAFF. The CDR3 region has the DNA TGTGCCAGCAGCCCACAGGGTTATGGTTACACTGAAGCTTTCTTT.

This rearrangement joins TRBV19 to TRBJ2-1; the D is unclear. Deletions cut 1 base from V and 4 bases from J, with 14 bases between. CDR1 LNHDA and CDR2 SQIVND come from the germline V gene (reference sequence). The CDR3 has 16 residues. The CDR3 region is CASSIGSQRAYNEQFF. The DNA of the CDR3 is TGTGCCAGTAGTATAGGTTCCCAAAGGGCTTACAATGAGCAGTTCTTC.